This TCR beta chain was observed in a study of monozygotic twins with inflammatory bowel disease. Every donor provided one blood sample measuring less than 3 ml. Each of the TCR libraries took 3500 ng of total RNA. One entry per CDR3 protein, without DNA, is what TCRdb gives after re-calling the 5' RACE reads. In total, the table holds about 380,000 distinct CDR3 sequences. Per germline, CDR1 LGHNA and CDR2 YSLEER. This CDR3 has 15 amino acids. As for this clonotype: The antigen is unknown.

The study's findings and limits: A distinction between different T cell subtypes was not possible.

The specimen sequenced was blood. This sequence joins TRBV4-3 and TRBJ2-2. The receptor comes from a human donor with ulcerative colitis or Crohn's disease, or a healthy co-twin of an affected twin (not recorded which). The CDR3 is CASSQASLYTGELFF.